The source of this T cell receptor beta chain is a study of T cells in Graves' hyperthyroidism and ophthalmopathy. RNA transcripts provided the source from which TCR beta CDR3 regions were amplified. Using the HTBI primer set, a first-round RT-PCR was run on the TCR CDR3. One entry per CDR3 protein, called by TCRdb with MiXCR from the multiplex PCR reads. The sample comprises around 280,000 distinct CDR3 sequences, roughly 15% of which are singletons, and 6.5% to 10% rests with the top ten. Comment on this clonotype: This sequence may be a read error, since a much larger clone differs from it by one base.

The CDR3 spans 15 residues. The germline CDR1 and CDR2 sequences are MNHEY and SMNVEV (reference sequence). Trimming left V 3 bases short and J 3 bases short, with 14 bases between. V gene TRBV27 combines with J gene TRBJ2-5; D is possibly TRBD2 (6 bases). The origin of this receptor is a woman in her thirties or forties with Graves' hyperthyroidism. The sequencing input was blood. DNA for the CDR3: TGTGCCAGCAGTTTTGACGGGAGAGGGGAAGAGACCCAGTACTTC. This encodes CASSFDGRGEETQYF.